This T cell receptor beta chain was sequenced in a study of blood T cell repertoires in COVID-19. Study background: Sites in the United States, Italy and Spain provided acute and convalescent COVID-19 samples. Nucleic acid was either cDNA or gDNA, and it came from T cells, B-cell-depleted T cells, or PBMCs.

Measured with immunoSEQ multiplex PCR; TCRdb has only the in-frame clones, and not every one. The sample lists 450,000 to 500,000 clones; 70% to 90% were seen once. Sequences were obtained from peripheral blood. The TCR was taken from a human donor in a cohort sampled during active COVID-19.

In nucleotides, the CDR3 is TGCGCCAGCAGCCAAGATCGGGGGGGCGTCCCGGGGTATTTT. It is translated as CASSQDRGGVPGYF. The chain joins TRBV4-3 to TRBJ2-3; 8 positions agree with TRBD2. This CDR3 is built from 14 residues. Germline loops: CDR1 LGHNA, CDR2 YSLEER. J was trimmed by 14 bases and V by 0 bases; bases with no gene match: 10.